Each of the 25 T cell receptor beta chains below was sequenced from the same sample in a study of Ad26.COV2.S vaccination and SARS-CoV-2 variants. Treatment defined: about 20 received Ad26.COV2.S at low or high dose, single or two shots; roughly five received placebo; per-sample allocation not given. Sampling was done on day 63 after the first vaccine or placebo injection. Clones were sequenced by immunoSEQ multiplex PCR, and TCRdb holds only the in-frame ones, with some missing. This table has 380,000 or so clones, about nine tenths appearing once. Source: peripheral blood, taken in a trial of Ad26.COV2.S vaccine versus placebo. These receptors all stem from a person aged 18-60 years who received the Ad26.COV2.S COVID-19 vaccine or a placebo.

The chain couples TRBV2 to TRBJ2-2; D unclear. CDR3 length: 15 amino acids. The V end lost 4 bases, the J end lost 4 bases, and 13 bases lay between the germline ends. The germline V gene encodes CDR1 SNHLY and CDR2 FYNNEI. The CDR3 region is CASSGSSFVTGELFF. DNA of the CDR3: TGTGCCAGCAGTGGTTCCAGCTTCGTCACCGGGGAGCTGTTTTTT. The full variable domain, rest sourced from reference TRBV2 and TRBJ2-2, is EPEVTQTPSHQVTQMGQEVILRCVPISNHLYFYWYRQILGQKVEFLVSFYNNEISEKSEIFDDQFSVERPDGSNFTLKIRSTKLEDSAMYFCASSGSSFVTGELFFGEGSRLTVL.

The chain is built from TRBV6-5 and TRBJ1-5, with a possible D match to TRBD1 (6 bases). Germline CDR1 MNHEY, CDR2 SVGAGI. V was trimmed by 10 bases and J by 11 bases, leaving 21 bases between them. The length of the CDR3 is 13 residues. The CDR3 nucleotides are TGTGCCAAAAAGACAGGCCTCAGCGAGGCCCAGCATTTT. This encodes CAKKTGLSEAQHF.

This rearrangement joins TRBV7-2 to TRBJ1-3; perhaps TRBD1 as D (5 bases). The V gene lost 5 bases and the J gene lost 4 bases, with 18 bases spanning the gap. Germline CDR1 is SGHTA and CDR2 is FQGNSA. This CDR3 comprises 16 residues. CDR3 nucleotide sequence: TGTGCCAGCAGCCCCCAGGGTAGCAAATCCGGAAACACCATATATTTT. Translating it yields CASSPQGSKSGNTIYF.

This chain uses TRBV2 with TRBJ1-1, with 7 nucleotides matching TRBD1. The length of the CDR3 is 13 residues. V was clipped by 5 bases and J by 7 bases; unmatched bases: 7. CDR1 is SNHLY, CDR2 FYNNEI, per germline. The CDR3 loop reads CASSRDSGIEAFF. The CDR3 DNA sequence: TGTGCCAGCAGTAGGGACAGCGGTATTGAAGCTTTCTTT.

V and J are TRBV7-2 and TRBJ2-6, with D perhaps matching TRBD2 (5 bases). Trimming pared 2 bases from V and 9 bases from J, leaving 11 bases between. The CDR3 extends over 14 amino acids. The germline CDR1 and CDR2 sequences are SGHTA and FQGNSA. CDR3 protein: CASSLTGRNNVLTF. The DNA of the CDR3 is TGTGCCAGCAGCTTAACGGGGAGAAACAACGTCCTGACTTTC.

V gene TRBV9 combines with J gene TRBJ1-5, with D unclear. Trimming took 4 bases from V and 5 from J, leaving 10 bases between them. This CDR3 comprises 13 residues. Germline loops: CDR1 SGDLS, CDR2 YYNGEE. CDR3 protein: CASSPSSYQPQHF. For the CDR3, the DNA is TGTGCCAGCAGCCCCTCAAGTTATCAGCCCCAGCATTTT.

About this clone: Additional DNA sequences in this sample encode the identical CDR3. The chain employs TRBV3-1 (or the pseudogene TRBV3-2) and TRBJ1-3; D remains ambiguous. Germline assignment: CDR1 LGHDT and CDR2 YNNKEL (reference sequence). With 1 base removed from V and 4 bases from J, the gap between germline ends came to 2 bases. The CDR3 has 12 amino acids. As DNA, the CDR3 is TGTGCCAGCAGCCAAGTCGGAAACACCATATATTTT. Protein product: CASSQVGNTIYF.

In DNA form, the CDR3 reads TGTGCCAGCAGTGAAGTGGGGGGAAGGAAACGCGCTGAAGCTTTCTTT. It specifies CASSEVGGRKRAEAFF. The chain joins TRBV2 to TRBJ1-1; D is possibly TRBD1 (5 bases). CDR1 SNHLY and CDR2 FYNNEI come from the germline V gene. The CDR3 runs 16 residues. Trimming left V 1 base short and J 6 bases short, with 18 bases between.

The chain is built from TRBV6-5 and TRBJ2-1; 8 positions agree with TRBD1. Germline CDR1 is MNHEY and CDR2 is SVGAGI. The trim removed 6 bases at V and 4 bases at J, leaving 8 bases unmatched. The CDR3 length is 15 residues. This CDR3 is CASRSGQGGYNEQFF. The CDR3 DNA reads as TGTGCCAGCAGGAGCGGACAGGGAGGTTACAATGAGCAGTTCTTC.

This sequence joins TRBV5-1 and TRBJ2-7, with D uncertain. CDR1 and CDR2 from the germline V gene are SGHRS and YFSETQ. This CDR3 spans 14 amino acids. V lost 0 bases and J lost 3, with 10 bases in between. The DNA for the CDR3 is TGCGCCAGCAGCTTGGAACTGGACCTCTACGAGCAGTACTTC. This translates into CASSLELDLYEQYF.

The chain has TRBV5-1 and TRBJ2-3; D call uncertain. Per the germline V gene, CDR1 is SGHRS and CDR2 is YFSETQ. V shed 5 bases and J shed 0 bases, with 13 bases lying between them. This CDR3 region has 15 residues. The CDR3 DNA follows: TGCGCCAGCAGAAAGTTTTTCACTAGCACAGATACGCAGTATTTT. Translated, it gives CASRKFFTSTDTQYF. The full variable domain, rest sourced from reference TRBV5-1 and TRBJ2-3, is KAGVTQTPRYLIKTRGQQVTLSCSPISGHRSVSWYQQTPGQGLQFLFEYFSETQRNKGNFPGRFSGRQFSNSRSEMNVSTLELGDSALYLCASRKFFTSTDTQYFGPGTRLTVL.

The chain couples TRBV28 to TRBJ2-7; 7 nucleotides match TRBD1. The CDR3 extends over 18 amino acids. Germline CDR1 reads MDHEN; CDR2 reads SYDVKM. The J segment lost 0 bases and the V segment lost 2 bases, leaving 13 bases of the junction unmatched. CDR3 protein: CASSLHAQGSHSSYEQYF. CDR3 bases: TGTGCCAGCAGTTTACACGCACAGGGGTCCCACTCCTCCTACGAGCAGTACTTC.

The chain employs TRBV12-3 or TRBV12-4 and TRBJ2-7; either TRBD1 or TRBD2 may supply D (5 bases each). The CDR3 has 13 residues. V was shortened by 2 bases and J by 6 bases, with 11 bases between the two germline ends. The CDR3 loop is CASSLRGWGEQYF. The DNA for the CDR3 is TGTGCCAGCAGTTTACGGGGCTGGGGCGAGCAGTACTTC.

This chain uses TRBV7-9 with TRBJ1-2; 8 nucleotides match TRBD1. The J segment lost 2 bases and the V segment lost 8 bases, leaving 7 bases of the junction unmatched. The CDR3 is 14 residues long. CDR1 SEHNR and CDR2 FQNEAQ come from the germline V gene (reference sequence). The CDR3: CASLPAGGNYGYTF. CDR3 sequence (DNA): TGTGCCAGCCTCCCGGCAGGGGGCAACTATGGCTACACCTTC.

The chain carries TRBV4-1 and TRBJ2-5; a weak D match, TRBD1 (5 bases). The V and J ends lost 3 bases and 4 bases respectively, with 15 bases between them. This CDR3 spans 15 amino acids. Germline V gene sequence: CDR1 MGHRA, CDR2 YSYEKL. CDR3 bases: TGCGCCAGCAGCCATGGCCAGGGTTGGGGAGAGACCCAGTACTTC. Amino acids: CASSHGQGWGETQYF.

This clone was seen just once. This chain joins TRBV6-2 or TRBV6-3 and TRBJ2-7, with 11 bases fitting TRBD1. Trimming at V came to 0 bases and at J to 5 bases, leaving 6 bases not matched to a gene. The CDR3 length is 16 residues. CDR1 MNHEY and CDR2 SVGEGT come from the germline V gene. The CDR3: CASSYSPGTGGDEQYF. CDR3 sequence (DNA): TGTGCCAGCAGTTACTCTCCAGGGACAGGGGGTGACGAGCAGTACTTC.

The chain recombines TRBV4-1 with TRBJ2-7; D possibly matches TRBD1 or TRBD2 (5 bases each). Trimming removed 1 base at V and 6 bases at J, with 13 bases between. The CDR3 length is 14 residues. The germline gives CDR1 MGHRA, CDR2 YSYEKL. The CDR3 loop reads CASSQVDGAGEQYF. The CDR3 DNA reads as TGCGCCAGCAGCCAAGTGGACGGGGCGGGCGAGCAGTACTTC.

The chain uses TRBV7-9 and TRBJ2-7; 7 bases align to TRBD1. This CDR3 has 14 residues. Germline CDR1 SEHNR, CDR2 FQNEAQ (reference sequence). V trimming: 2 bases; J trimming: 2 bases; junction bases outside the gene matches: 3. Here the CDR3 DNA reads TGTGCCAGCAGCTTAACAGGGACAGCCTACGAGCAGTACTTC. The encoded protein is CASSLTGTAYEQYF.

This chain joins TRBV29-1 and TRBJ1-5, with D tentatively TRBD1 (5 bases). This CDR3 region has 12 residues. CDR1 and CDR2 (germline): SQVTM, ANQGSEA. Trimming took 5 bases from V and 4 from J, leaving 9 bases between them. The CDR3 DNA reads as TGCAGCGTTAGACAGCCAAATCAGCCCCAGCATTTT. Translation: CSVRQPNQPQHF.

Only a few counts were recorded for this clone. The chain is built from TRBV10-3 and TRBJ2-7; D might be TRBD2 (5 bases). Germline V gene lookup returns CDR1 ENHRY and CDR2 SYGVKD. The V end was cut by 0 bases, the J end by 4 bases, with 10 bases between. CDR3 size: 14 residues. The CDR3 DNA follows: TGTGCCATCAGTGAGTCCCCGCAGCGGTACGAGCAGTACTTC. Protein product: CAISESPQRYEQYF.

This clone was seen once. Here the CDR3 DNA reads TGTGCCAGCAGCTTAGTAACTGACGCTGGGTCATACCTCAATCAGCCCCAGCATTTT. Residues: CASSLVTDAGSYLNQPQHF. The gene calls are TRBV7-2 and TRBJ1-5; D call uncertain. Per germline, CDR1 SGHTA and CDR2 FQGNSA. Between the trimmed V and J ends, which lost 1 base and 3 bases, there was a span of 22 bases. The CDR3 has 19 amino acids.

This clone was detected once. The chain links TRBV15 to TRBJ2-5; D may match TRBD1 or TRBD2 (6 bases each). CDR1 is LNHNV and CDR2 is YYDKDF in the germline V gene (reference sequence). V lost 3 bases, J lost 4 bases, and 21 bases lay in between. The CDR3 has 17 amino acids. The CDR3 loop is CATSSFRGSRGGETQYF. The CDR3 DNA is TGTGCCACCAGCAGTTTCAGGGGTTCGCGGGGAGGAGAGACCCAGTACTTC. Full variable domain (missing parts from reference TRBV15 and TRBJ2-5): DAMVIQNPRYQVTQFGKPVTLSCSQTLNHNVMYWYQQKSSQAPKLLFHYYDKDFNNEADTPDNFQSRRPNTSFCFLDIRSPGLGDTAMYLCATSSFRGSRGGETQYFGPGTRLLVL.

This chain uses TRBV27 with TRBJ1-5, with D tentatively TRBD1 (5 bases). Germline lookup yields CDR1 MNHEY and CDR2 SMNVEV (reference sequence). Trimming took off 6 bases at V and 7 bases at J, with 19 bases between the two ends. The CDR3 loop spans 15 amino acids. The CDR3, as DNA: TGTGCCAGCAGCCCGGGCCAGACCTGGGGGCAGCCCCAGCATTTT. Amino acid sequence: CASSPGQTWGQPQHF.

This chain links TRBV11-2 with TRBJ1-1, with D uncertain. Germline assignment: CDR1 SGHAT and CDR2 FQNNGV. The CDR3 has 16 amino acids. The V and J ends lost 4 bases and 1 base respectively, with 16 bases between them. The CDR3 bases are TGTGCCAGCAGCTACGTAAAAGGTATAAGGAACACTGAAGCTTTCTTT. It is translated as CASSYVKGIRNTEAFF.

The chain combines TRBV9 with TRBJ1-1; D is undetermined. This CDR3 has 11 residues. The germline gives CDR1 SGDLS, CDR2 YYNGEE. V lost 3 bases and J 5 bases, leaving 5 bases between the germline ends. The CDR3 nucleotides read TGTGCCAGCAGCGGGGAAACTGAAGCTTTCTTT. Protein: CASSGETEAFF.